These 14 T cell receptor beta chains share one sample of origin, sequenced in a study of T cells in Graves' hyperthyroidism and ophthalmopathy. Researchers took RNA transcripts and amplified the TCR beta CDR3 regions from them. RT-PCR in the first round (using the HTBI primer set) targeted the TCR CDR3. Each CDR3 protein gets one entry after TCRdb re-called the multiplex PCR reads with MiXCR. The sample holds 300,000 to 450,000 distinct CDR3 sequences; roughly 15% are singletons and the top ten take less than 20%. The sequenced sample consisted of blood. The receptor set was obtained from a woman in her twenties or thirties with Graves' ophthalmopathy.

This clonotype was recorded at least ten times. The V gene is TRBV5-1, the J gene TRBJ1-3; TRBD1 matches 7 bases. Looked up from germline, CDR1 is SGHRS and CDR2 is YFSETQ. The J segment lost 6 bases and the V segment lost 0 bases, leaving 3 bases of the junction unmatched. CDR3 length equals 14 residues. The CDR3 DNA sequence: TGCGCCAGCAGCTTGGGAGGGGGCGAAAACACCATATATTTT. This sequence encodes CASSLGGGENTIYF.

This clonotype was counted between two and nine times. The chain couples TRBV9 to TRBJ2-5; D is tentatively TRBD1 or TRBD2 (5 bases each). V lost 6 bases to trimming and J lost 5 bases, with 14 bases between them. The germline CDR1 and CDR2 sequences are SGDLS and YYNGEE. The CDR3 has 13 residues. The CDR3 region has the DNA TGTGCCAGCAAGAACGGCAGGGACGAGACCCAGTACTTC. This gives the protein CASKNGRDETQYF.

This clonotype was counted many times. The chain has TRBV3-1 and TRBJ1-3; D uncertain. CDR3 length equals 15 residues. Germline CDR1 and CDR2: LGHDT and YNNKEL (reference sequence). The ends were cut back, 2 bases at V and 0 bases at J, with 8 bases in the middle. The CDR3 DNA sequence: TGTGCCAGCAGCCAACAAGGTTTCTCTGGAAACACCATATATTTT. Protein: CASSQQGFSGNTIYF.

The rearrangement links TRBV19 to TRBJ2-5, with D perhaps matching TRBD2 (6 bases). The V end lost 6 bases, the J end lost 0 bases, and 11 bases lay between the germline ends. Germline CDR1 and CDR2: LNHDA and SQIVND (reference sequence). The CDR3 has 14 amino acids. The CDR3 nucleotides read TGTGCCAGTAGCGGCAGGGAGGACCAAGAGACCCAGTACTTC. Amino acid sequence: CASSGREDQETQYF.

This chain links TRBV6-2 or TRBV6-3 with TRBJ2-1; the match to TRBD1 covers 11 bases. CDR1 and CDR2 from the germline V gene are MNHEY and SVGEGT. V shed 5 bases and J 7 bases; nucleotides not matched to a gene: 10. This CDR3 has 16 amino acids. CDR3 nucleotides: TGTGCCAGCAGTACGTATCCGGACAGGGGGCAAAATGAGCAGTTCTTC. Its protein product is CASSTYPDRGQNEQFF.

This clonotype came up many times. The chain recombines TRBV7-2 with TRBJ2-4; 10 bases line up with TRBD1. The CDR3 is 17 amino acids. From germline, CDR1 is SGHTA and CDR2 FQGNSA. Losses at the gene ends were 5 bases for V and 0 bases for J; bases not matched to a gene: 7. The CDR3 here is CASSTRQGALAKNIQYF. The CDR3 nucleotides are TGTGCCAGCAGCACCCGACAGGGGGCCTTAGCCAAAAACATTCAGTACTTC.

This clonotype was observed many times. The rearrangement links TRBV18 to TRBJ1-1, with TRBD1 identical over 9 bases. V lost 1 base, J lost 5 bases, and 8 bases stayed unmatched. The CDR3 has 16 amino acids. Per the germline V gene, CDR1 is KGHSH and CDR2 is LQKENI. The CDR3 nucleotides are TGTGCCAGCTCACCACAGGGGGGACAGGGCCGAACTGAAGCTTTCTTT. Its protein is CASSPQGGQGRTEAFF.

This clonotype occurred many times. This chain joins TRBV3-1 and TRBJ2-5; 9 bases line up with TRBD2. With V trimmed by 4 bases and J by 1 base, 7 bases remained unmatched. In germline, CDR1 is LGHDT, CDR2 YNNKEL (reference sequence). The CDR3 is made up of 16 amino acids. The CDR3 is CASSPNSGRIQETQYF. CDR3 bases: TGTGCCAGCAGCCCTAATAGCGGGAGAATCCAAGAGACCCAGTACTTC.

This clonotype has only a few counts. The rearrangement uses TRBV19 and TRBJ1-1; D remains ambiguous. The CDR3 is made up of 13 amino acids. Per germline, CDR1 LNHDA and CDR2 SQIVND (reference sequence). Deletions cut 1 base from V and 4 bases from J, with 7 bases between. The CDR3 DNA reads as TGTGCCAGTAGTATAGTTTGGGGCACTGAAGCTTTCTTT. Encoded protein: CASSIVWGTEAFF.

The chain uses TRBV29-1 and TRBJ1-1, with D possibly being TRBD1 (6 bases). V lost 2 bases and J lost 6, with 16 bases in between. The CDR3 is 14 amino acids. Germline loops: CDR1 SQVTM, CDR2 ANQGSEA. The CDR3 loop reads CSVETRGTGPEAFF. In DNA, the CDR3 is TGCAGCGTTGAAACCAGGGGCACTGGCCCTGAAGCTTTCTTT.

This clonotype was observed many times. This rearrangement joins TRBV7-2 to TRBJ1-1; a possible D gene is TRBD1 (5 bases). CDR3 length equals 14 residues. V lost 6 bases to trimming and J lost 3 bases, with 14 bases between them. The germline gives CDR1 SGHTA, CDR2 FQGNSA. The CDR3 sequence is CASRHSGRDTEAFF. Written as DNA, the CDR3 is TGTGCCAGCAGGCACTCCGGCAGGGACACTGAAGCTTTCTTT.

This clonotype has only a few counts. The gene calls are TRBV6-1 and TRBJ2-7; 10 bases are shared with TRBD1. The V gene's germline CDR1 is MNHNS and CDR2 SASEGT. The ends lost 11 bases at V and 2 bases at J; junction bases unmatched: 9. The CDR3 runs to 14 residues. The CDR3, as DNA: TGTGCCTGCGGGGAGGACAGGGGGGCCTACGAGCAGTACTTC. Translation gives CACGEDRGAYEQYF.

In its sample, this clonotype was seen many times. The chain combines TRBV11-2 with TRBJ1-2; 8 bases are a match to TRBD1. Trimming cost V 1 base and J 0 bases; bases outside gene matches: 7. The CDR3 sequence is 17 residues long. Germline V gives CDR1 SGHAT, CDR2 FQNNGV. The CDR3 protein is CASSLGQGALANYGYTF. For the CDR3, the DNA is TGTGCCAGCAGCTTAGGGCAGGGGGCTCTAGCTAACTATGGCTACACCTTC.

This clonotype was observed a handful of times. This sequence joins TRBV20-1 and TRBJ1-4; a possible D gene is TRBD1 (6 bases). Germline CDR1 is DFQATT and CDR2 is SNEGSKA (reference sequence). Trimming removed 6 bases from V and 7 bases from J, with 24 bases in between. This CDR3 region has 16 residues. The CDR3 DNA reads TGCAGTGCCCCGCGAGGGGAGGGGGGGGCTGGTGAAAAACTGTTTTTT. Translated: CSAPRGEGGAGEKLFF.